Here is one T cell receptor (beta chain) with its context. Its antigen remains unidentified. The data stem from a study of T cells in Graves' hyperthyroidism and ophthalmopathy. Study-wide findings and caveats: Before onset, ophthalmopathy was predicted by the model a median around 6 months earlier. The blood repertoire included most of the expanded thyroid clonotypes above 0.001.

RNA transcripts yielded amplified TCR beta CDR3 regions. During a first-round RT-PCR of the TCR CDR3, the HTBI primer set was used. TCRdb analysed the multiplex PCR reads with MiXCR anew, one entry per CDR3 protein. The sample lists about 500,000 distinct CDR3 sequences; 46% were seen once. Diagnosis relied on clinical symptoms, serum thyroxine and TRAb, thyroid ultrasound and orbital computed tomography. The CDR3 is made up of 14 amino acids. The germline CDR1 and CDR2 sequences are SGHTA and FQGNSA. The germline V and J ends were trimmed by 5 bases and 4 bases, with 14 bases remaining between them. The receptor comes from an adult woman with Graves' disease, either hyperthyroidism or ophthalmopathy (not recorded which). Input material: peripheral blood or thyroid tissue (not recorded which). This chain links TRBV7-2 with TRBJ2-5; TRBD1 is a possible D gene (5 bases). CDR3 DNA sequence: TGTGCCAGCAGCCGAAGCAGGGATAGAGAGACCCAGTACTTC. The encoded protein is CASSRSRDRETQYF.